These 24 T cell receptor beta chains were sequenced from one sample in a study of cytomegalovirus exposure and HLA in healthy donors (dated by TCRdb to about 2017). Library preparation was by the immunoSEQ multiplex PCR assay. The multiplex PCR relied on a mix of 60 forward primers for TCR Vbeta segments and 13 reverse primers for TCR Jbeta segments. The table comes from immuneACCESS by way of TCRdb, which keeps in-frame sequences with V and J called. Part of the clones is missing from these tables; in studies checked, under half for an unresolved V gene and the rest for unknown reasons. Here the sample has 100,000 to 120,000 clones; approximately 86% occur a single time. 5.5% to 7% of the sample is held by the ten biggest clonotypes. Specimen: PBMCs. Receptor source: a man younger than 35 in good health and CMV-seronegative.

This clone was seen more than once but under ten times. The rearrangement links TRBV10-3 to TRBJ2-7; TRBD1 might be the D (6 bases). The CDR3 contains 17 residues. Trimming took off 4 bases at V and 2 bases at J, with 21 bases between the two ends. In germline, CDR1 is ENHRY, CDR2 SYGVKD. CDR3 region: CAISALITGTITYEQYF. Written as DNA, the CDR3 is TGTGCCATCAGTGCCCTTATAACCGGGACAATAACCTACGAGCAGTACTTC.

V and J are TRBV5-1 and TRBJ2-3; possibly TRBD1 for D (6 bases). The germline V and J ends were trimmed by 4 bases and 1 base, with 16 bases remaining between them. The CDR3 length is 16 residues. CDR1 SGHRS and CDR2 YFSETQ come from the germline V gene. CDR3 nucleotide sequence: TGCGCCAGCAGCCAAGGGGCCAGGGGCGGCACAGATACGCAGTATTTT. This encodes CASSQGARGGTDTQYF.

J is TRBJ1-6 and V is TRBV7-2; 8 positions match TRBD1. This CDR3 has 13 residues. CDR1 SGHTA and CDR2 FQGNSA come from the germline V gene. After removal of 5 bases from V and 12 bases from J, the junction contained 6 bases not matched to a gene. In nucleotides, the CDR3 is TGTGCCAGCAGCCGTTACGGACAGGGACCCCTCCACTTT. It is translated as CASSRYGQGPLHF.

The J gene is TRBJ2-3, the V gene TRBV7-9; 12 positions match TRBD2. This CDR3 comprises 17 residues. Germline-derived CDR1 and CDR2 are SEHNR and FQNEAQ (reference sequence). V trimming: 2 bases; J trimming: 7 bases; junction bases outside the gene matches: 10. CDR3 DNA sequence: TGTGCCAGCAGCTTATATCCTAGCGGGAGGGTGTGGCATACGCAGTATTTT. Its protein is CASSLYPSGRVWHTQYF.

This chain uses TRBV5-6 with TRBJ2-1; 12 nucleotides agree with TRBD2. The CDR3 covers 18 residues. CDR1 and CDR2 (germline): SGHDT, YYEEEE. V gave up 0 bases and J gave up 6 bases; unmatched junction bases: 10. The CDR3 loop reads CASSLEGLAGGPGNEQFF. The DNA of the CDR3 is TGTGCCAGCAGCTTGGAAGGTCTAGCGGGAGGGCCGGGCAATGAGCAGTTCTTC.

This clone was picked up one time. The chain uses TRBV28 and TRBJ2-7; D might be TRBD2 (5 bases). The germline V and J ends were trimmed by 10 bases and 7 bases, with 20 bases remaining between them. Germline V CDR1 and CDR2: MDHEN, SYDVKM. CDR3 length: 13 residues. The CDR3 loop is CANQPRARVEQYF. The CDR3 DNA reads as TGTGCCAACCAGCCGCGGGCCCGGGTTGAGCAGTACTTC.

The rearrangement uses TRBV5-6 and TRBJ1-1; D not resolved. V shed 2 bases and J shed 1 base, with 12 bases lying between them. This CDR3 comprises 15 residues. Germline V gives CDR1 SGHDT, CDR2 YYEEEE. The CDR3 reads CASSFVNTANTEAFF. In DNA form, the CDR3 reads TGTGCCAGCAGCTTCGTCAACACAGCGAACACTGAAGCTTTCTTT. The whole variable domain, remainder taken from reference TRBV5-6 and TRBJ1-1, is DAGVTQSPTHLIKTRGQQVTLRCSPKSGHDTVSWYQQALGQGPQFIFQYYEEEERQRGNFPDRFSGHQFPNYSSELNVNALLLGDSALYLCASSFVNTANTEAFFGQGTRLTVV.

This clone appeared a single time. The chain recombines TRBV27 with TRBJ2-2; maybe TRBD1 (7 bases). This CDR3 spans 17 amino acids. Looked up from germline, CDR1 is MNHEY and CDR2 is SMNVEV (reference sequence). V was shortened by 0 bases and J by 6 bases, with 17 bases between the two germline ends. This chain's CDR3 is CASSLSGPGGSAGELFF. CDR3 bases: TGTGCCAGCAGTTTATCGGGTCCAGGGGGGTCCGCCGGGGAGCTGTTTTTT.

This clone was recorded a few times. J is TRBJ1-1 and V is TRBV7-9; a weak D match, TRBD1 (6 bases). The CDR3 is 13 amino acids. Germline loops: CDR1 SEHNR, CDR2 FQNEAQ (reference sequence). Trimming cost V 5 bases and J 8 bases, with 15 bases left between them. The CDR3 DNA is TGTGCCAGCAGCCCGGACAGTTTAGGCGAAGCTTTCTTT. Translated: CASSPDSLGEAFF. The entire variable domain, with the rest obtained from reference TRBV7-9 and TRBJ1-1, is as follows: DTGVSQNPRHKITKRGQNVTFRCDPISEHNRLYWYRQTLGQGPEFLTYFQNEAQLEKSRLLSDRFSAERPKGSFSTLEIQRTEQGDSAMYLCASSPDSLGEAFFGQGTRLTVV.

The chain couples TRBV9 to TRBJ2-7, with a tentative D call TRBD2 (5 bases). This CDR3 has 13 amino acids. The germline V gene encodes CDR1 SGDLS and CDR2 YYNGEE. Between the trimmed V and J ends, which lost 0 bases and 6 bases, there was a span of 10 bases. The DNA of the CDR3 is TGTGCCAGCAGCGTAGGGGGAGAGGGCGAGCAGTACTTC. Translating it yields CASSVGGEGEQYF.

J is TRBJ1-5 and V is TRBV27; possible D gene TRBD1, 5 bases. The CDR3 spans 13 residues. V gave up 5 bases and J gave up 5 bases, with 10 bases separating them. Germline V gives CDR1 MNHEY, CDR2 SMNVEV (reference sequence). The CDR3 bases are TGTGCCAGCAGTCCCAGGGAGGATCAGCCCCAGCATTTT. Residues: CASSPREDQPQHF.

A few counts support this clone. CDR3 sequence (DNA): TGCGCCAGCAGTCTACTGGGGGGTGAAAAACTGTTTTTT. Translation: CASSLLGGEKLFF. This sequence joins TRBV10-2 and TRBJ1-4, with D possibly matching TRBD1 (5 bases). Germline lookup yields CDR1 WSHSY and CDR2 SAAADI. This CDR3 has 13 amino acids. Trimming pared 5 bases from V and 7 bases from J, leaving 11 bases between.

The chain is built from TRBV27 and TRBJ2-1; 9 bases line up with TRBD1. CDR1 and CDR2 from the germline V gene are MNHEY and SMNVEV (reference sequence). This CDR3 spans 12 amino acids. After removal of 7 bases from V and 9 bases from J, the junction contained 4 bases not matched to a gene. In DNA form, the CDR3 reads TGTGCCAGCACCACAGGGGGCGGTGAGCAGTTCTTC. Protein: CASTTGGGEQFF.

About this clone: Additional DNA sequences in this sample encode the identical CDR3. The rearrangement joins TRBV4-1 to TRBJ2-7; D remains ambiguous. Trimming removed 4 bases at V and 0 bases at J, with 22 bases between. The CDR3 runs to 18 residues. The V gene's germline CDR1 is MGHRA and CDR2 YSYEKL. For the CDR3, the DNA is TGCGCCAGCAGCCCACGCAACCCAGGAAGTGTTGCCTCCTACGAGCAGTACTTC. Its translation is CASSPRNPGSVASYEQYF.

The V call is TRBV30, the J call TRBJ1-1; 9 bases fit TRBD1. CDR3 size: 15 residues. Germline V gene lookup returns CDR1 GTSNPN and CDR2 SVGIG (reference sequence). V lost 1 base and J lost 2; bases outside the gene matches: 5. The CDR3 DNA reads as TGTGCCTGGAGTGGGGCGGGACAGGGAAACACTGAAGCTTTCTTT. This sequence encodes CAWSGAGQGNTEAFF.

The V call is TRBV6-4, the J call TRBJ2-1, with 9 positions matching TRBD2. Germline V gives CDR1 MRHNA, CDR2 SNTAGT. This CDR3 comprises 17 residues. Trimming cost V 5 bases and J 0 bases; bases outside gene matches: 8. CDR3 DNA: TGTGCCAGCAGTACTCGGGATAGCGGGAGCTCCTACAATGAGCAGTTCTTC. It codes for CASSTRDSGSSYNEQFF.

This clone has a handful of counts. V is TRBV5-1 and J is TRBJ1-1, with a tentative D call TRBD1 (5 bases). Trimming pared 0 bases from V and 5 bases from J, leaving 11 bases between. The CDR3 is made up of 14 amino acids. Germline V gene sequence: CDR1 SGHRS, CDR2 YFSETQ. CDR3 bases: TGCGCCAGCAGCTTGGAAGGGGATCGGACTGAAGCTTTCTTT. It is translated as CASSLEGDRTEAFF.

The V call is TRBV7-9, the J call TRBJ2-7; TRBD1 aligns across 7 bases. Unmatched junction bases numbered 4, after V lost 3 bases and J lost 5 bases. The CDR3 runs 13 residues. Germline V gene sequence: CDR1 SEHNR, CDR2 FQNEAQ (reference sequence). The CDR3 is CASSLTGTHEQYF. CDR3 nucleotide sequence: TGTGCCAGCAGCTTGACAGGGACGCACGAGCAGTACTTC.

The V and J genes are TRBV6-5 and TRBJ1-2, with 7 bases that match TRBD1. J was trimmed by 8 bases and V by 7 bases; bases with no gene match: 10. The CDR3 runs to 13 residues. Germline values: CDR1 MNHEY, CDR2 SVGAGI. CDR3 in amino acids: CASNEHGTAGYTF. For the CDR3, the DNA is TGTGCCAGCAACGAACACGGGACAGCCGGCTACACCTTC.

The chain employs TRBV29-1 and TRBJ1-1; D perhaps matches TRBD1 (6 bases). The CDR3 totals 14 residues. V dropped 7 bases and J dropped 1 base, with 16 bases sitting between them. Germline V gene lookup returns CDR1 SQVTM and CDR2 ANQGSEA. The CDR3 bases are TGCAGCGCCGGTCCACAGGGAGAGAACACTGAAGCTTTCTTT. Translated, it gives CSAGPQGENTEAFF.

V is TRBV7-2 and J is TRBJ2-7, with D hard to call. The germline CDR1 and CDR2 sequences are SGHTA and FQGNSA. CDR3 length: 12 residues. V was trimmed by 5 bases and J by 3 bases, leaving 8 bases between them. Here the CDR3 reads CASSGSGYEQYF. The CDR3 coding sequence is TGTGCCAGCAGCGGCTCGGGCTACGAGCAGTACTTC.

The chain is built from TRBV6-6 and TRBJ2-1; 10 nucleotides line up with TRBD2. CDR3 length: 15 amino acids. Trimming removed 7 bases from V and 7 bases from J; junction bases left unmatched: 10. Germline V CDR1 and CDR2: MNHNY, SVGAGI (reference sequence). The DNA for the CDR3 is TGTGCCAGCAAGGTGGGGCTAGCGGGAGTAAATGAGCAGTTCTTC. Translation: CASKVGLAGVNEQFF.

This chain connects TRBV6-6 to TRBJ2-2; D is uncertain. Trimming took off 8 bases at V and 7 bases at J, with 14 bases between the two ends. The CDR3 consists of 13 residues. The germline V gene encodes CDR1 MNHNY and CDR2 SVGAGI (reference sequence). Here the CDR3 DNA reads TGTGCCAGCCGCGCACCCCGAGGCGGGGAGCTGTTTTTT. Encoded protein: CASRAPRGGELFF.

CDR3 nucleotides: TGTGCCAGCACCCTAAGCAGGTCCTCTACTCTCGGGGCCAACGTCCTGACTTTC. Translated, it gives CASTLSRSSTLGANVLTF. The V gene is TRBV28, the J gene TRBJ2-6, with D hard to call. The CDR3 extends over 18 amino acids. Germline loops: CDR1 MDHEN, CDR2 SYDVKM. Trimming took off 7 bases at V and 4 bases at J, with 23 bases between the two ends. Full variable domain (remainder filled in from reference TRBV28 and TRBJ2-6): DVKVTQSSRYLVKRTGEKVFLECVQDMDHENMFWYRQDPGLGLRLIYFSYDVKMKEKGDIPEGYSVSREKKERFSLILESASTNQTSMYLCASTLSRSSTLGANVLTFGAGSRLTVL.